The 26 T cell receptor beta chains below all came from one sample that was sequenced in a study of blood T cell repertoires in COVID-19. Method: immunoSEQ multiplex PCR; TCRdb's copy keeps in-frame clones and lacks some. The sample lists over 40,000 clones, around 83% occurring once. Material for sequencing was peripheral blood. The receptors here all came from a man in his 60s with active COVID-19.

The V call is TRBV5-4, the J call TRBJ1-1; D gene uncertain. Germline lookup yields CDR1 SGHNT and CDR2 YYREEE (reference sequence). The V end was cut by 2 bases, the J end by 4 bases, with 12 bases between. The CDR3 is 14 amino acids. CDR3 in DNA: TGTGCCAGCAGCTTACCGGGATGGGGCACTGAAGCTTTCTTT. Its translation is CASSLPGWGTEAFF.

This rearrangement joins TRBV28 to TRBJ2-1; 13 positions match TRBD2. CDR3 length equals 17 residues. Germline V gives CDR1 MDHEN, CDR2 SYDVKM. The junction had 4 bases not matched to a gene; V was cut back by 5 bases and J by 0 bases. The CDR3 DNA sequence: TGTGCCAGCAGTACCCGGACTAGCGGGAGCTCCTACAATGAGCAGTTCTTC. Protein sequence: CASSTRTSGSSYNEQFF.

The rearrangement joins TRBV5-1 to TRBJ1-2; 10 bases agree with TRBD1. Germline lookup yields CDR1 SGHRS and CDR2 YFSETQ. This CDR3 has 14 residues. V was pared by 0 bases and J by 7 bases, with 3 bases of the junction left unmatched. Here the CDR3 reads CASSLEGQGIGYTF. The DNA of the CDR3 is TGCGCCAGCAGCTTGGAGGGACAGGGGATTGGCTACACCTTC.

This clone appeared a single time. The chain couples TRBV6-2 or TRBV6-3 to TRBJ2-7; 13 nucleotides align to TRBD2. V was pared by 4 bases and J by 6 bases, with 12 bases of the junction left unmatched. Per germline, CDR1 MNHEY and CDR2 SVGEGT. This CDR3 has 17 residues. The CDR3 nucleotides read TGTGCCAGCAGTTCGGCGGGACTAGCGGGATGGGTAGGCGAGCAGTACTTC. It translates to CASSSAGLAGWVGEQYF.

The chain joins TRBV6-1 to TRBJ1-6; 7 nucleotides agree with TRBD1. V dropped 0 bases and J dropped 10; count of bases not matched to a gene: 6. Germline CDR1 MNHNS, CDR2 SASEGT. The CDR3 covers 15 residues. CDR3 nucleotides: TGTGCCAGCAGTGAAGCAAGTACAGGGGAATCACCCCTCCACTTT. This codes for CASSEASTGESPLHF.

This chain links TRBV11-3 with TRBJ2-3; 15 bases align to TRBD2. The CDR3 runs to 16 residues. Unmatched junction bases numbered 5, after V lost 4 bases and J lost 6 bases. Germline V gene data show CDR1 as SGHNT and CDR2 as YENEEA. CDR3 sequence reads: CASSSGTSGGRDTQYF. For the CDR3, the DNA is TGTGCCAGCAGCTCCGGGACTAGCGGGGGGAGGGATACGCAGTATTTT. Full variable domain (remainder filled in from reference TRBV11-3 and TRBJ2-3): EAGVVQSPRYKIIEKKQPVAFWCNPISGHNTLYWYLQNLGQGPELLIRYENEEAVDDSQLPKDRFSAERLKGVDSTLKIQPAELGDSAVYLCASSSGTSGGRDTQYFGPGTRLTVL.

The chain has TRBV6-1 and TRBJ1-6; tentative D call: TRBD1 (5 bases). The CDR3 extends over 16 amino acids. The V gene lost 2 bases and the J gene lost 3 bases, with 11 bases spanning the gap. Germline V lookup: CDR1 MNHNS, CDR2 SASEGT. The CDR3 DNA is TGTGCCAGCAGTGAACGGTCGACAGTCTATAATTCACCCCTCCACTTT. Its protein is CASSERSTVYNSPLHF.

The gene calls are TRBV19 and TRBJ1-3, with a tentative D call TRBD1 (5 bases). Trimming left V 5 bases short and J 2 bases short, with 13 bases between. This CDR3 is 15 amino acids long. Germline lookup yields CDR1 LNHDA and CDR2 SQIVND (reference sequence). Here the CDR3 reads CASSQGRGTGNTIYF. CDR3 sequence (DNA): TGTGCCAGTAGTCAAGGACGGGGGACTGGAAACACCATATATTTT.

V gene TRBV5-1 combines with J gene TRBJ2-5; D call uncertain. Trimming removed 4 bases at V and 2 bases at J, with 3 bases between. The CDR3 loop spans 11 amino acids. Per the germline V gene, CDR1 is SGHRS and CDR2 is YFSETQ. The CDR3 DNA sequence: TGCGCCAGCAGCCTTCAAGAGACCCAGTACTTC. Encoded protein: CASSLQETQYF.

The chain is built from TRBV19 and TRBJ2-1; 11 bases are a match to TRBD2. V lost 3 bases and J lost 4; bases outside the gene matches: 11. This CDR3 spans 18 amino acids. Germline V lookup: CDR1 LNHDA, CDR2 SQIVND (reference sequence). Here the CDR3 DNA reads TGTGCCAGTAGTATGGCTAGCGGGAGGCCCTCGATATACAATGAGCAGTTCTTC. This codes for CASSMASGRPSIYNEQFF.

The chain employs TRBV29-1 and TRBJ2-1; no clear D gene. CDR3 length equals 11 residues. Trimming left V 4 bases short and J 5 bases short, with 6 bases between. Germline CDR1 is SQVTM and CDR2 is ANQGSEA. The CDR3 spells CSVVPNNEQFF. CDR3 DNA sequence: TGCAGCGTTGTTCCCAACAATGAGCAGTTCTTC.

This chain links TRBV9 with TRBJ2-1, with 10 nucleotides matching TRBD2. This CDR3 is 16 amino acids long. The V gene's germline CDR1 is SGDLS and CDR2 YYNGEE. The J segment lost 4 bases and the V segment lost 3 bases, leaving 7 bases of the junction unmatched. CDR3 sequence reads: CASSDAVSGGYNEQFF. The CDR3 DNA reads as TGTGCCAGCAGCGACGCTGTTAGCGGGGGGTACAATGAGCAGTTCTTC.

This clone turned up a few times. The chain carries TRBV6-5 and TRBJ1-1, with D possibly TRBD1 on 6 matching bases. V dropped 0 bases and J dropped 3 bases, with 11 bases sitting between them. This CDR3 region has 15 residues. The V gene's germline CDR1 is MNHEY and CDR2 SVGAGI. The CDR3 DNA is TGTGCCAGCAGTTACTCCAGTAGACAGGACACTGAAGCTTTCTTT. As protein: CASSYSSRQDTEAFF.

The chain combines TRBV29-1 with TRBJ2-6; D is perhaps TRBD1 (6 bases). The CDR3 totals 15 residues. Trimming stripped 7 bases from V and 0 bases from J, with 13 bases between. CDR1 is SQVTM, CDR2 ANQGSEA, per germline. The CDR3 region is CSAVQGNSGANVLTF. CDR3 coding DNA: TGCAGCGCCGTACAGGGTAACTCTGGGGCCAACGTCCTGACTTTC.

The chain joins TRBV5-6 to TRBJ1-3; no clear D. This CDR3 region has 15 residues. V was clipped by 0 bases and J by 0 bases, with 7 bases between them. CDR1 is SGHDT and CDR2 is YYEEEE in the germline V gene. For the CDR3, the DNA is TGTGCCAGCAGCTTGGGGGGAGCCTCTGGAAACACCATATATTTT. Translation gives CASSLGGASGNTIYF.

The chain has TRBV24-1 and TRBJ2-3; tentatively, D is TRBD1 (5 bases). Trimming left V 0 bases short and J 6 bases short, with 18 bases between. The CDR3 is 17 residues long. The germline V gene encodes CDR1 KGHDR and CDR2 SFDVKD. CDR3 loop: CATSDLSGSGPRDTQYF. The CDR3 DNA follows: TGTGCCACCAGTGATTTGAGTGGGTCAGGGCCCCGGGATACGCAGTATTTT.

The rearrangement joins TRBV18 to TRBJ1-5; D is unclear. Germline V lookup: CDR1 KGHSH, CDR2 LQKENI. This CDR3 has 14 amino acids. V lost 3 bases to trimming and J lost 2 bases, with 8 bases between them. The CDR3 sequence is CASSPASRNQPQHF. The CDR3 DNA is TGTGCCAGCTCACCGGCCAGTCGCAATCAGCCCCAGCATTTT.

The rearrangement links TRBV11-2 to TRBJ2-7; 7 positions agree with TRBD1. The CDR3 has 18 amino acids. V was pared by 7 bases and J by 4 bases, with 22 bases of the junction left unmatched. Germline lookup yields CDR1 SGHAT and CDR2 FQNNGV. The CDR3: CASNDLGQVKWNEYEQYF. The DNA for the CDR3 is TGTGCCAGCAACGACCTTGGACAGGTCAAATGGAATGAATACGAGCAGTACTTC.

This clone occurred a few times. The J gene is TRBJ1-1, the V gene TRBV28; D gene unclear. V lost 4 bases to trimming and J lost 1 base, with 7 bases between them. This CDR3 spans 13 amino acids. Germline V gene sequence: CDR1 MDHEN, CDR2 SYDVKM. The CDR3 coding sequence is TGTGCCAGCAGTTATACGGGGAACACTGAAGCTTTCTTT. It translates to CASSYTGNTEAFF.

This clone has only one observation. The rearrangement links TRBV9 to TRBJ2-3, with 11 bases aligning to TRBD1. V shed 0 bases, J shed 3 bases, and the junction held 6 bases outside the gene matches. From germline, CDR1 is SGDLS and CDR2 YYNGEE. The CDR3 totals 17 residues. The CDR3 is CASSVEYGTGGTDTQYF. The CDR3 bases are TGTGCCAGCAGCGTAGAGTATGGGACAGGGGGAACAGATACGCAGTATTTT.

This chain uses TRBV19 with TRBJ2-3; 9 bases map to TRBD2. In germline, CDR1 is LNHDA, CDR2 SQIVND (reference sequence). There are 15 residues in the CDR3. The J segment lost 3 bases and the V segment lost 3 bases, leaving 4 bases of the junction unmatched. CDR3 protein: CASSMSSGKTDTQYF. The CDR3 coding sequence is TGTGCCAGTAGTATGTCTAGCGGGAAAACAGATACGCAGTATTTT.

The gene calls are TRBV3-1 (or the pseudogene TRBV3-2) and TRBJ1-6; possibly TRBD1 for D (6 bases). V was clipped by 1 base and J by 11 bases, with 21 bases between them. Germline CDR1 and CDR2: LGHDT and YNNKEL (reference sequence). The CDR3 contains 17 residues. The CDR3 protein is CASSQGGRQDTRTPLHF. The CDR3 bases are TGTGCCAGCAGCCAAGGGGGTAGACAGGATACGAGGACACCCCTCCACTTT.

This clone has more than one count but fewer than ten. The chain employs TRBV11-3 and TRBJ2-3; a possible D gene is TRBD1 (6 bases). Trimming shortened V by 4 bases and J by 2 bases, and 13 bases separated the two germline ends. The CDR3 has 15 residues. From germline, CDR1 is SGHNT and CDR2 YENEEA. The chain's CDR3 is CASSSGQSYTDTQYF. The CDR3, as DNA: TGTGCCAGCAGCTCAGGACAGAGTTACACAGATACGCAGTATTTT.

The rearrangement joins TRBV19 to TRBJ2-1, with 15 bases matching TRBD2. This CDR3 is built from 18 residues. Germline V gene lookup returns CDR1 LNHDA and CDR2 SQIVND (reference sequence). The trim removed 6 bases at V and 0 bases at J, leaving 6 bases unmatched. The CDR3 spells CASSGLAGGVGSYNEQFF. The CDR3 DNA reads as TGTGCCAGTAGCGGACTAGCGGGAGGGGTTGGCTCCTACAATGAGCAGTTCTTC.

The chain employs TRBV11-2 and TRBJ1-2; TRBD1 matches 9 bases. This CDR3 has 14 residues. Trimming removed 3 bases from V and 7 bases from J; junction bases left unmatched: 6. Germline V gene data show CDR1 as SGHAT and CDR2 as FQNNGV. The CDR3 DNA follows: TGTGCCAGCAGCTTCGACAGGGGGGCCTCTGGCTACACCTTC. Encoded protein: CASSFDRGASGYTF.

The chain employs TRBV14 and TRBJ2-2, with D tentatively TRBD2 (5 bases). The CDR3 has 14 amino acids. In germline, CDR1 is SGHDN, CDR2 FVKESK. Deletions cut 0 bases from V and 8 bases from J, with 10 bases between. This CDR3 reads CASSQEAGVGELFF. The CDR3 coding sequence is TGTGCCAGCAGCCAAGAAGCCGGGGTAGGGGAGCTGTTTTTT.